The T cell receptor beta chain described here comes from a study of graft-versus-host responses after intestinal transplantation. Study background: Recipients got multivisceral, liver-intestinal, or isolated intestinal transplants. Anti-thymocyte globulin served as induction for all recipients, who then took tacrolimus and steroids for roughly 3 years.

Tissue from the graft was processed to free its intraepithelial and lamina propria lymphocytes. Only in-frame clones appear in the TCRdb table, and some are missing; sequencing was by immunoSEQ multiplex PCR. The sample contains more than 15,000 clones, 79% of which appear only once. The length of the CDR3 is 15 residues. V gave up 5 bases and J gave up 4 bases; unmatched junction bases: 8. Germline V gene data show CDR1 as MNHEY and CDR2 as SMNVEV (reference sequence). This TCR was sampled from a human patient who received an intestinal transplant, so some T cells may come from the graft donor. The chain has TRBV27 and TRBJ2-7; 10 bases fit TRBD2. The material was ileum tissue, obtained 450 to 490 days after intestinal transplant. CDR3 sequence (DNA): TGTGCCAGCAGTCCACTCCTAGCGGGAGTTTACGAGCAGTACTTC. Its protein is CASSPLLAGVYEQYF.